Following are 30 T cell receptor beta chains from one sample sequenced in a study of blood T cells in healthy people across ages. The use of a sample-barcoded 5' primer and a J-beta primer mix characterized a second PCR of roughly 6 to 12 cycles. MiXCR was run by TCRdb on the 5' RACE reads, yielding one entry per CDR3 protein. The sample includes approximately 800,000 distinct CDR3 sequences, 20% to 25% of them seen just once. The same data also went into a second study, on T cells of mothers and their children.

Sequencing was done on a sample of blood. The receptors shown here come from a boy aged 5-17 years in good health.

This chain joins TRBV7-9 and TRBJ1-2; D perhaps matches TRBD1 (5 bases). CDR1 and CDR2 from the germline V gene are SEHNR and FQNEAQ (reference sequence). The CDR3 sequence is 15 residues long. V lost 7 bases, J lost 7 bases, and 22 bases lay in between. CDR3 nucleotides: TGTGCCAGCAACTTGATTTCAGGGCCGGGTCTTGGCTACACCTTC. It yields the protein CASNLISGPGLGYTF.

The chain links TRBV18 to TRBJ2-2; D unresolved. Germline loops: CDR1 KGHSH, CDR2 LQKENI. The CDR3 has 12 residues. V lost 10 bases and J lost 3, with 9 bases in between. CDR3: CANRRDTGELFF. CDR3 in DNA: TGTGCCAACAGAAGGGACACCGGGGAGCTGTTTTTT.

The chain carries TRBV4-1 and TRBJ2-3; 7 bases match TRBD2. Germline CDR1 reads MGHRA; CDR2 reads YSYEKL. V lost 2 bases to trimming and J lost 5 bases; unmatched junction nucleotides: 16. There are 18 residues in the CDR3. This chain's CDR3 is CASSQRRVGGFEVDTQYF. The CDR3 region has the DNA TGCGCCAGCAGCCAACGCCGGGTGGGAGGGTTTGAGGTAGATACGCAGTATTTT.

This chain links TRBV6-5 with TRBJ2-2, with D perhaps matching TRBD1 or TRBD2 (5 bases each). The CDR3 totals 15 residues. Germline lookup yields CDR1 MNHEY and CDR2 SVGAGI. Trimming shortened V by 8 bases and J by 3 bases, and 16 bases separated the two germline ends. This CDR3 reads CASGTGTGYTGELFF. The CDR3 nucleotides are TGTGCCAGCGGAACCGGGACGGGTTACACCGGGGAGCTGTTTTTT.

This clonotype was seen a handful of times. The chain joins TRBV28 to TRBJ1-1, with a weak D call TRBD1 (6 bases). V was cut by 7 bases and J by 11 bases, with 14 bases left in between. CDR1 is MDHEN, CDR2 SYDVKM, per germline. CDR3 size: 11 residues. CDR3 region: CASNTGINAFF. In DNA form, the CDR3 reads TGTGCCAGCAATACAGGGATTAACGCTTTCTTT.

This clonotype has ten or more counts. The chain links TRBV20-1 to TRBJ1-2, with TRBD1 matching over 12 bases. Germline CDR1 is DFQATT and CDR2 is SNEGSKA (reference sequence). CDR3 length: 15 residues. After removal of 6 bases from V and 2 bases from J, the junction contained 7 bases not matched to a gene. The CDR3 protein is CSAWGDRGPNYGYTF. The CDR3 DNA follows: TGCAGTGCCTGGGGGGACAGGGGGCCGAACTATGGCTACACCTTC.

This clonotype was seen more than once but under ten times. V and J are TRBV7-9 and TRBJ2-7; D ambiguous. The CDR3 is 10 amino acids. Germline CDR1 is SEHNR and CDR2 is FQNEAQ (reference sequence). Trimming cost V 5 bases and J 6 bases, with 5 bases left between them. CDR3 loop: CASSAGEQYF. In DNA form, the CDR3 reads TGTGCCAGCAGCGCCGGCGAGCAGTACTTC.

This chain uses TRBV20-1 with TRBJ1-1; 7 positions agree with TRBD1. This CDR3 is built from 15 residues. Germline V gene sequence: CDR1 DFQATT, CDR2 SNEGSKA (reference sequence). V shed 5 bases and J 0 bases; nucleotides not matched to a gene: 9. As DNA, the CDR3 is TGCAGTGCTCCCCCACAGGGGCGACTGAACACTGAAGCTTTCTTT. This gives the protein CSAPPQGRLNTEAFF.

The chain couples TRBV10-3 to TRBJ2-7, with 10 bases that match TRBD2. Germline loops: CDR1 ENHRY, CDR2 SYGVKD. CDR3 length: 15 residues. Germline trimming cut 3 bases from V and 1 base from J; bases unmatched to any gene: 3. The CDR3 here is CAISETSGTSYEQYF. For the CDR3, the DNA is TGTGCCATCAGTGAAACTAGCGGGACTTCCTACGAGCAGTACTTC.

With respect to this clonotype: One junction end disagrees with the germline gene, perhaps due to a read error. The chain uses TRBV7-2 and TRBJ2-1; 8 nucleotides line up with TRBD2. The germline V gene encodes CDR1 SGHTA and CDR2 FQGNSA. This CDR3 region has 16 residues. Here the CDR3 DNA reads TGTGCCAGCAGCTTAGCAATAACTAGCGGTAGAAAGACCCGGTACTTC. Translating it yields CASSLAITSGRKTRYF.

This clonotype was recorded a few times. The genes are TRBV20-1 and TRBJ1-1; possibly TRBD1 for D (5 bases). Germline V CDR1 and CDR2: DFQATT, SNEGSKA (reference sequence). The V gene lost 0 bases and the J gene lost 3 bases, with 14 bases spanning the gap. CDR3 size: 15 residues. The CDR3 nucleotides are TGCAGTGCTAGAGAAAGCAGGGCCGCCTACACTGAAGCTTTCTTT. It is translated as CSARESRAAYTEAFF.

Remarks on this clonotype: An end of the junction differs from the germline gene, which may be a read error. The chain employs TRBV12-3 or TRBV12-4 and TRBJ2-5; TRBD1 matches at 9 bases. The CDR3 runs to 15 residues. This chain's CDR3 is CARSSDKTGGETQYF. CDR3 sequence (DNA): TGTGCCCGCAGTTCGGACAAGACAGGGGGAGAGACCCAGTACTTC.

This sequence joins TRBV9 and TRBJ2-5; 11 bases line up with TRBD1. J gave up 5 bases and V 2 bases, and 11 bases lay outside the gene matches. Germline-derived CDR1 and CDR2 are SGDLS and YYNGEE. CDR3 length equals 17 residues. CDR3 amino acids: CASSVLGGQGGMETQYF. The CDR3 nucleotides read TGTGCCAGCAGCGTCCTCGGGGGACAGGGGGGGATGGAGACCCAGTACTTC.

The V call is TRBV9, the J call TRBJ1-2, with D unresolved. The germline V gene encodes CDR1 SGDLS and CDR2 YYNGEE. This CDR3 comprises 13 residues. V lost 0 bases and J lost 5, with 8 bases in between. The CDR3 spells CASSVEAEYGYTF. As DNA, the CDR3 is TGTGCCAGCAGCGTAGAGGCAGAATATGGCTACACCTTC.

This clonotype was seen a few times. V is TRBV28 and J is TRBJ2-5, with 10 bases aligning to TRBD2. The CDR3 is 16 residues long. Trimming cost V 3 bases and J 5 bases; bases outside gene matches: 9. Per the germline V gene, CDR1 is MDHEN and CDR2 is SYDVKM. This chain's CDR3 is CASSFRAGGLGETQYF. The CDR3 coding sequence is TGTGCCAGCAGTTTCCGAGCGGGGGGGCTGGGGGAGACCCAGTACTTC.

The J gene is TRBJ1-5, the V gene TRBV15; TRBD1 matches at 7 bases. Trimming removed 5 bases from V and 1 base from J; junction bases left unmatched: 2. CDR1 and CDR2 from the germline V gene are LNHNV and YYDKDF (reference sequence). CDR3 length equals 14 residues. DNA of the CDR3: TGTGCCACCAGCGCAGGGGGGAGCAATCAGCCCCAGCATTTT. Its protein product is CATSAGGSNQPQHF.

This clonotype was seen more than once but under ten times. The rearrangement uses TRBV15 and TRBJ1-3; no reliable D call. The CDR3 contains 13 residues. Between the trimmed V and J ends, which lost 6 bases and 0 bases, there was a span of 6 bases. Germline-derived CDR1 and CDR2 are LNHNV and YYDKDF (reference sequence). CDR3 nucleotide sequence: TGTGCCACCAGGGCCTCCTCTGGAAACACCATATATTTT. Translated: CATRASSGNTIYF.

A few counts support this clonotype. V usage is TRBV9 and J usage is TRBJ2-4; 13 nucleotides agree with TRBD2. Germline V CDR1 and CDR2: SGDLS, YYNGEE. The CDR3 length is 19 residues. The V segment lost 3 bases and the J segment 2 bases; nucleotides outside the gene matches: 11. CDR3 nucleotide sequence: TGTGCCAGCAGCGCCGGACTAGCGGGAGATGTAGTGTCCAAAAACATTCAGTACTTC. Translation: CASSAGLAGDVVSKNIQYF.

This clonotype was counted many times. V is TRBV7-3 and J is TRBJ2-3, with 11 bases identical to TRBD2. Germline-derived CDR1 and CDR2 are SGHTA and FQGTGA. The CDR3 covers 16 residues. The V and J ends lost 6 bases and 6 bases, in that order; junction bases with no gene match: 11. This CDR3 reads CASSSGLAGGLDTQYF. In DNA form, the CDR3 reads TGTGCCAGCAGTTCAGGACTAGCGGGTGGTTTGGATACGCAGTATTTT.

The V gene is TRBV7-9, the J gene TRBJ2-5; no definite D call. The CDR3 extends over 17 amino acids. Germline assignment: CDR1 SEHNR and CDR2 FQNEAQ (reference sequence). V lost 5 bases and J 2 bases, leaving 21 bases between the germline ends. The CDR3 is CASSQFPPRPSQETQYF. The DNA of the CDR3 is TGTGCCAGCAGCCAATTCCCACCTAGGCCTTCGCAAGAGACCCAGTACTTC.

The genes are TRBV25-1 and TRBJ2-1, with TRBD1 matching over 12 bases. From germline, CDR1 is MGHDK and CDR2 SYGVNS. J lost 6 bases, V lost 1 base, and 4 bases had no gene match. This CDR3 region has 16 residues. The CDR3 spells CASSESGQGARNEQFF. CDR3 nucleotides: TGTGCCAGCAGTGAATCGGGACAGGGGGCGCGCAATGAGCAGTTCTTC.

V and J are TRBV2 and TRBJ1-4, with D uncertain. Looked up from germline, CDR1 is SNHLY and CDR2 is FYNNEI. The CDR3 runs to 13 residues. Trimming removed 7 bases from V and 7 bases from J, with 13 bases in between. The CDR3 is CASKGRRSEKLFF. In nucleotides, the CDR3 is TGTGCCAGCAAAGGCCGAAGGAGTGAAAAACTGTTTTTT.

There are a few counts of this clonotype. The V gene is TRBV27, the J gene TRBJ1-5; a weak D match, TRBD1 (5 bases). Deletions cut 4 bases from V and 5 bases from J, with 9 bases between. CDR3 length: 13 residues. CDR1 and CDR2 (germline): MNHEY, SMNVEV (reference sequence). The CDR3 loop is CASSWGEYQPQHF. The CDR3 bases are TGTGCCAGCAGTTGGGGGGAGTATCAGCCCCAGCATTTT.

The chain couples TRBV7-9 to TRBJ2-3; D is perhaps TRBD2 (6 bases). The V and J ends lost 6 bases and 10 bases respectively, with 23 bases between them. CDR3 size: 15 residues. Germline V CDR1 and CDR2: SEHNR, FQNEAQ (reference sequence). As DNA, the CDR3 is TGTGCCAGCAGGCCTATAGCGGCCGGGTTCTCGTCGCAGTATTTT. This codes for CASRPIAAGFSSQYF.

In this sample, this clonotype turned up a few times. A much bigger clone sits one base away, suggesting this may be a read error. The rearrangement joins TRBV7-2 to TRBJ2-7, with unresolved D. This CDR3 is 11 amino acids long. Germline CDR1 SGHTA, CDR2 FQGNSA. This CDR3 is CAGSSSYEQYF. CDR3 coding DNA: TGTGCCGGCAGCTCCTCCTACGAGCAGTACTTC.

The chain links TRBV6-2 or TRBV6-3 to TRBJ1-2; 7 bases match TRBD1. There are 13 residues in the CDR3. Per germline, CDR1 MNHEY and CDR2 SVGEGT. Trimming removed 6 bases from V and 3 bases from J; junction bases left unmatched: 4. CDR3 nucleotides: TGTGCCAGCAGCCGACAGGGCGACTATGGCTACACCTTC. As protein: CASSRQGDYGYTF.

This clonotype was counted only a few times. The chain recombines TRBV6-5 with TRBJ2-7; D possibly corresponds to TRBD1 (6 bases). Per germline, CDR1 MNHEY and CDR2 SVGAGI. V lost 1 base to trimming and J lost 3 bases, with 19 bases between them. The CDR3 totals 17 residues. The CDR3 nucleotides read TGTGCCAGCAGTTACTTCTGGTGGACAGACCTTATCTACGAGCAGTACTTC. It translates to CASSYFWWTDLIYEQYF.

This clonotype was detected many times. The chain joins TRBV7-9 to TRBJ1-4; D unclear. The CDR3 consists of 14 residues. Germline V gene lookup returns CDR1 SEHNR and CDR2 FQNEAQ (reference sequence). The V and J ends lost 4 bases and 1 base respectively, with 7 bases between them. This CDR3 reads CASSSDGTNEKLFF. In DNA form, the CDR3 reads TGTGCCAGCAGCTCGGACGGAACTAATGAAAAACTGTTTTTT. The variable domain in full, completed from reference TRBV7-9 and TRBJ1-4, reads DTGVSQNPRHKITKRGQNVTFRCDPISEHNRLYWYRQTLGQGPEFLTYFQNEAQLEKSRLLSDRFSAERPKGSFSTLEIQRTEQGDSAMYLCASSSDGTNEKLFFGSGTQLSVL.

The chain recombines TRBV29-1 with TRBJ1-1; tentative D call: TRBD1 (5 bases). The V gene's germline CDR1 is SQVTM and CDR2 ANQGSEA. This CDR3 is 15 amino acids long. V lost 4 bases, J lost 2 bases, and 17 bases lay in between. This CDR3 is CSVGHSQGDNTEAFF. The CDR3 DNA reads as TGCAGCGTTGGCCACAGTCAAGGGGACAACACTGAAGCTTTCTTT.

In this sample, this clonotype turned up a few times. The chain links TRBV4-1 to TRBJ2-3; TRBD2 matches 9 bases. After removal of 0 bases from V and 1 base from J, the junction contained 8 bases not matched to a gene. CDR3 length equals 18 residues. From germline, CDR1 is MGHRA and CDR2 YSYEKL. The CDR3 DNA sequence: TGCGCCAGCAGCCAAGATATAGGACTAGCGCTTGGCACAGATACGCAGTATTTT. Its protein product is CASSQDIGLALGTDTQYF.